These T cell receptor beta chains were read from a single sample in a study of response to subunit inactivated influenza vaccine. TCRdb called the RT-PCR reads again in MiXCR, with one record for every CDR3 protein. Found here are about 190,000 distinct CDR3 sequences, roughly an eighth of them singletons; the top ten hold under 30%. The sample was CD8+ T cells sorted from PBMCs, taken about 5 days after vaccination. The receptors shown here come from a man over 45 who received an inactivated influenza vaccine. Both conserved end residues are part of each CDR3. Fields, in order: D gene, clone size, V gene, J gene, CDR3 DNA, CDR3 protein. D genes are given only for firm matches. Clone size appears in some rows only: once, few, many, or a class for an expanded clone.

>TRBD2|many|TRBV29-1|TRBJ2-7
TGCAGCGTTGAAAGCCTAGCGGGAAGTTACGAGCAGTACTTC
CSVESLAGSYEQYF
>TRBD1|.|TRBV23-1|TRBJ1-5
TGCGCCAGCAGTCCTCCGGGACAGGGCTCCGATCAGCCCCAGCATTTT
CASSPPGQGSDQPQHF
>.|.|TRBV5-6|TRBJ2-7
TGTGCCAGCAGCGGGTACAGTTACCCCTACGAGCAGTACTTC
CASSGYSYPYEQYF
>.|few|TRBV6-1|TRBJ1-2
TGTGCCAGCAGCCCGGACAGAATTAACTATGGCTACACCTTC
CASSPDRINYGYTF
>.|.|TRBV15|TRBJ2-7
TGTGCCACCAGCAGGACCCCGGGACCCATCGAGCAGTACTTC
CATSRTPGPIEQYF
>.|.|TRBV9|TRBJ2-3
TGTGCCAGCAGCGTAGGTCTAGCTATACGGGCAGATACGCAGTATTTT
CASSVGLAIRADTQYF
>.|.|TRBV11-2|TRBJ2-5
TGTGCCAGCAGCTTAGTTGTGGCTACAGAGGCCCAGTACTTC
CASSLVVATEAQYF
>.|few|TRBV4-1|TRBJ1-2
TGCGCCAGCAGCCAAGATACAGCGCGCTGGGACTATGGCTACACCTTC
CASSQDTARWDYGYTF
>TRBD1|few|TRBV5-1|TRBJ2-7
TGCGCCAGCAGCCTGATGCCGGGACAGGGGTTCTACGAGCAGTACTTC
CASSLMPGQGFYEQYF
>TRBD1|few|TRBV29-1|TRBJ2-7
TGCAGCGTTGAAGATAGAGGGGACAGTTACTACGAGCAGTACTTC
CSVEDRGDSYYEQYF
>TRBD1|few|TRBV30|TRBJ2-7
TGTGCCGCCGGGGACAGCTACGAGCAGTACTTC
CAAGDSYEQYF
>.|.|TRBV5-6|TRBJ1-2
TGTGCCAGCAGCTTACGGGATGACGGCTACACCTTC
CASSLRDDGYTF
>TRBD2|.|TRBV20-1|TRBJ2-5
TGCAGTGCTAGTAGGGGGTTAGCGGGAGTAGGGGAGACCCAGTACTTC
CSASRGLAGVGETQYF
>TRBD2|few|TRBV9|TRBJ2-1
TGTGCCAGCAGCGTAGCGGGGGGGACTAGCGGATACAATGAGCAGTTCTTC
CASSVAGGTSGYNEQFF
>.|few|TRBV11-2|TRBJ2-1
TGTGCCAGCAGCTTTCTGGGGTTCTCTTACAATGAGCAGTTCTTC
CASSFLGFSYNEQFF
>TRBD2|.|TRBV5-1|TRBJ2-7
TGCGCCAGCAGCCCCACGCCCGGGACTAGAGACGAGCAGTACTTC
CASSPTPGTRDEQYF
>.|few|TRBV9|TRBJ2-7
TGTGCCAGCAGCGACGAGGATCTGGGGGCTGTATACGAGCAGTACTTC
CASSDEDLGAVYEQYF